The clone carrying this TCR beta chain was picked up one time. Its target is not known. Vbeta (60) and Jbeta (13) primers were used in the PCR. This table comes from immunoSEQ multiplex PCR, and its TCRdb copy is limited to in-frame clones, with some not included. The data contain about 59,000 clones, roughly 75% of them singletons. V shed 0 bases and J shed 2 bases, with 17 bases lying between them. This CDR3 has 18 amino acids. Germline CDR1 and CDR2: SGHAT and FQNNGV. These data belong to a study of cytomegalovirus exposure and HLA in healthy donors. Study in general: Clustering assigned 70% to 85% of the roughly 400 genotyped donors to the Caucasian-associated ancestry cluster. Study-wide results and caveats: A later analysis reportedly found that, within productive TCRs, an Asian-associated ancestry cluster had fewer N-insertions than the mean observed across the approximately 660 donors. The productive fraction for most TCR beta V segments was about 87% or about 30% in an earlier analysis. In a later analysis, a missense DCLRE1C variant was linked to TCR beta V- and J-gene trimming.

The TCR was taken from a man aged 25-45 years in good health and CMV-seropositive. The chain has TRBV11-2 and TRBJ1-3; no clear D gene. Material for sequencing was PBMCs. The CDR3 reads CASSLDPPRRRPGNTIYF. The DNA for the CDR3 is TGTGCCAGCAGCTTAGATCCTCCTAGGAGACGTCCTGGAAACACCATATATTTT.